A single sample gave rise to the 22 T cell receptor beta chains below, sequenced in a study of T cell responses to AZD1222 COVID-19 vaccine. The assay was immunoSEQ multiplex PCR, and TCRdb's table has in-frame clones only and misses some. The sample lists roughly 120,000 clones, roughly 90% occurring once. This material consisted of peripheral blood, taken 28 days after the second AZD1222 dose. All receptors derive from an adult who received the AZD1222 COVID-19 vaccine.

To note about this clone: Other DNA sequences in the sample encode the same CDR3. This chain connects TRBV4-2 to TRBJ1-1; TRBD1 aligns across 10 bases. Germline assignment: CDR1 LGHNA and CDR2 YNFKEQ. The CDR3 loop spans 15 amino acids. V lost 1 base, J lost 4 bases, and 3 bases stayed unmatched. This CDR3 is CASSQARTGGTEAFF. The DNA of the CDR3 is TGTGCCAGCAGCCAAGCCCGGACAGGGGGCACTGAAGCTTTCTTT.

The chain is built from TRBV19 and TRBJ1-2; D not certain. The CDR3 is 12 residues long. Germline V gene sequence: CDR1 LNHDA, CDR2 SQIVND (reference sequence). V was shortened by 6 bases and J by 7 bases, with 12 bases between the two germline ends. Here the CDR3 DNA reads TGTGCCAGTAGATCGGATGGGTCTGGCTACACCTTC. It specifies CASRSDGSGYTF.

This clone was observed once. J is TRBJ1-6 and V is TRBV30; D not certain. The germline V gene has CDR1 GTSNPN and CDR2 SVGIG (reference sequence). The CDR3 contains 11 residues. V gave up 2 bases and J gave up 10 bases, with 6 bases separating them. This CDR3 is CAWSRESPLHF. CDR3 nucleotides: TGTGCCTGGAGTCGGGAATCACCCCTCCACTTT. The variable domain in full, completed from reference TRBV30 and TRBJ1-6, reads SQTIHQWPATLVQPVGSPLSLECTVEGTSNPNLYWYRQAAGRGLQLLFYSVGIGQISSEVPQNLSASRPQDRQFILSSKKLLLSDSGFYLCAWSRESPLHFGNGTRLTVT.

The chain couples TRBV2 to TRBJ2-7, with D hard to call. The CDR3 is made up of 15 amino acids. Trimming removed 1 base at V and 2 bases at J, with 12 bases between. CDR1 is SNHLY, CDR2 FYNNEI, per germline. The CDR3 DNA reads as TGTGCCAGCAGTGAAGGCAGGTTCTTTACCTACGAGCAGTACTTC. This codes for CASSEGRFFTYEQYF.

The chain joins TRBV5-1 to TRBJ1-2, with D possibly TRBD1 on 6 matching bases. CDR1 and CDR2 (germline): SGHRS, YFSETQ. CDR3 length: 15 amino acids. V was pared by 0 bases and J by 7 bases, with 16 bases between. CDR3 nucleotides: TGCGCCAGCAGCTTGGAGGGGGGACCGCAACTTGGCTACACCTTC. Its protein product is CASSLEGGPQLGYTF.

The CDR3 loop is CASSWMQGADYGYTF. The DNA of the CDR3 is TGTGCCAGCAGCTGGATGCAGGGGGCGGACTATGGCTACACCTTC. V gene TRBV5-4 combines with J gene TRBJ1-2; TRBD1 agrees at 8 bases. Germline V lookup: CDR1 SGHNT, CDR2 YYREEE (reference sequence). CDR3 length: 15 amino acids. J was trimmed by 3 bases and V by 3 bases; bases with no gene match: 7.

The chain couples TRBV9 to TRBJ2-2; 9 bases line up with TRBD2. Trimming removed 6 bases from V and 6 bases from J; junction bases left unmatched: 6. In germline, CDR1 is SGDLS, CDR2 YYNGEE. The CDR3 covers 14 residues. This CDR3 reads CASTLAGVAGELFF. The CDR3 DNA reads TGTGCCAGCACTTTAGCGGGGGTGGCCGGGGAGCTGTTTTTT. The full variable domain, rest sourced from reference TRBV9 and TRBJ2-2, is DSGVTQTPKHLITATGQRVTLRCSPRSGDLSVYWYQQSLDQGLQFLIQYYNGEERAKGNILERFSAQQFPDLHSELNLSSLELGDSALYFCASTLAGVAGELFFGEGSRLTVL.

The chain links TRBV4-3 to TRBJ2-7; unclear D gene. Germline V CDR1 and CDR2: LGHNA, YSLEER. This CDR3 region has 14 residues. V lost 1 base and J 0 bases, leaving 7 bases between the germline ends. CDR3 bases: TGCGCCAGCAGCCAAGGAACGCACTCCTACGAGCAGTACTTC. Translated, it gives CASSQGTHSYEQYF.

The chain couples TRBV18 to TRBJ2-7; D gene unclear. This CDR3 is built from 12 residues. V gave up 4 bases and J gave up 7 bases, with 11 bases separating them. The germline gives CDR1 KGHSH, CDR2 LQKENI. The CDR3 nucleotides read TGTGCCAGCTCACGACGGACGCATGAGCAGTACTTC. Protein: CASSRRTHEQYF.

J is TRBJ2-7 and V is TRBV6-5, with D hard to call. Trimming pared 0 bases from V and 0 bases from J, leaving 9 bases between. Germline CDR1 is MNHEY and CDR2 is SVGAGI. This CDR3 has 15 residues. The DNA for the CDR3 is TGTGCCAGCAGTTACTCGGGGATAAGCTCCTACGAGCAGTACTTC. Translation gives CASSYSGISSYEQYF.

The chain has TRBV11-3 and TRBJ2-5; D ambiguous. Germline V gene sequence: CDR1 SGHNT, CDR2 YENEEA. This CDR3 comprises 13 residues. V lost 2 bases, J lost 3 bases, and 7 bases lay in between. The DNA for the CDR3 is TGTGCCAGCAGCTTATGGTCCAAAGAGACCCAGTACTTC. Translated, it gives CASSLWSKETQYF.

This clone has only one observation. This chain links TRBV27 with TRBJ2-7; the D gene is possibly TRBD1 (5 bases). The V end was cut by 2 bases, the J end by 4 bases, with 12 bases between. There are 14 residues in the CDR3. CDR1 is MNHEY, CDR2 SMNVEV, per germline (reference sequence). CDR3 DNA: TGTGCCAGCAGTTTACCCCCGACAGTGTACGAGCAGTACTTC. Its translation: CASSLPPTVYEQYF.

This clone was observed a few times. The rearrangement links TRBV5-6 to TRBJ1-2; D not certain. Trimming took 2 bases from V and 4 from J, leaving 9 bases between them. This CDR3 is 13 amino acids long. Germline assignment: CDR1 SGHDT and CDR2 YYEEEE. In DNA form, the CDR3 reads TGTGCCAGCAGCTTACAGAGCGCCTATGGCTACACCTTC. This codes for CASSLQSAYGYTF.

The CDR3 sequence is CAILPGLGTDTQYF. The CDR3 DNA follows: TGTGCCATCCTACCGGGACTGGGGACAGATACGCAGTATTTT. The chain is built from TRBV6-6 and TRBJ2-3; D possibly corresponds to TRBD2 (6 bases). Trimming shortened V by 10 bases and J by 3 bases, and 17 bases separated the two germline ends. CDR1 and CDR2 (germline): MNHNY, SVGAGI (reference sequence). The CDR3 runs 14 residues.

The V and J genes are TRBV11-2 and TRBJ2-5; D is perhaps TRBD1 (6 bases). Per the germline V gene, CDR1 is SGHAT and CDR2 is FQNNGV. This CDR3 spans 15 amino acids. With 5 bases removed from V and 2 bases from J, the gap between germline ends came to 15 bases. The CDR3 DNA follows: TGTGCCAGCAGCCAAGCATCAGGGGATCAAGAGACCCAGTACTTC. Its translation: CASSQASGDQETQYF.

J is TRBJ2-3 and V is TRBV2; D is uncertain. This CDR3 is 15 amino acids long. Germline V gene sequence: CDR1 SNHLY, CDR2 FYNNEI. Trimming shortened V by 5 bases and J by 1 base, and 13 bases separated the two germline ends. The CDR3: CASSRSLDRTDTQYF. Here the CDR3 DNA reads TGTGCCAGCAGTCGGAGTTTAGATCGCACAGATACGCAGTATTTT.

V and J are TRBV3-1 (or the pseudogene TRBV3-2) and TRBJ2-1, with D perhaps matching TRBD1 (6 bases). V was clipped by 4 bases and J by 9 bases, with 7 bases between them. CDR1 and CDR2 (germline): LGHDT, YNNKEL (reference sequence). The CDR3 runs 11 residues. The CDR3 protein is CASSRGGEQFF. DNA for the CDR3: TGTGCCAGCAGCCGAGGGGGTGAGCAGTTCTTC.

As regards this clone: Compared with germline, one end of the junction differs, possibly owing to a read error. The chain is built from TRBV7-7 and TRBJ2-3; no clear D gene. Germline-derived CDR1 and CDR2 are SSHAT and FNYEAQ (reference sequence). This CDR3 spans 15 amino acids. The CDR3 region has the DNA TGTGCTAGCAGCCAGACCCCGCGGCTAGCAGATACGCAGTATTTT. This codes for CASSQTPRLADTQYF.

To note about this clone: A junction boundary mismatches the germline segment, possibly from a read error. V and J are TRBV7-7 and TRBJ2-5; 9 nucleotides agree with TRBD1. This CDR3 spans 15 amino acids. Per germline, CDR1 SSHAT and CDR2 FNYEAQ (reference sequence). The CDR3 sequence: CASSFTGGEGETQYF. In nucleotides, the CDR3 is TGTGCTAGCAGCTTCACAGGGGGCGAGGGGGAGACCCAGTACTTC.

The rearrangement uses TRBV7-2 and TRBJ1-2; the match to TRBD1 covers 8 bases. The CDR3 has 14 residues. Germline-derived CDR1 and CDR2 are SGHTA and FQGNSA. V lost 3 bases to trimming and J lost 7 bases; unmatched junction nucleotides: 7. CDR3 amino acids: CASSFGTGLSGYTF. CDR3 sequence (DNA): TGTGCCAGCAGCTTTGGGACAGGTCTTTCTGGCTACACCTTC.

CDR3 region: CASSQRDHGYTF. CDR3 sequence (DNA): TGTGCCAGCAGCCAACGGGACCATGGCTACACCTTC. The V call is TRBV4-2, the J call TRBJ1-2, with a possible D match to TRBD1 (5 bases). V was cut by 2 bases and J by 6 bases, with 7 bases left in between. Per germline, CDR1 LGHNA and CDR2 YNFKEQ. The CDR3 sequence is 12 residues long.

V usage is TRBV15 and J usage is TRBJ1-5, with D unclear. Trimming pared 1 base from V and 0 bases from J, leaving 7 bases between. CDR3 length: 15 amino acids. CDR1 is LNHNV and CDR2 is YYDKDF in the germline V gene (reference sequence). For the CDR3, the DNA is TGTGCCACCAGCAGAGTTGGGTATAGCAATCAGCCCCAGCATTTT. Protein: CATSRVGYSNQPQHF.